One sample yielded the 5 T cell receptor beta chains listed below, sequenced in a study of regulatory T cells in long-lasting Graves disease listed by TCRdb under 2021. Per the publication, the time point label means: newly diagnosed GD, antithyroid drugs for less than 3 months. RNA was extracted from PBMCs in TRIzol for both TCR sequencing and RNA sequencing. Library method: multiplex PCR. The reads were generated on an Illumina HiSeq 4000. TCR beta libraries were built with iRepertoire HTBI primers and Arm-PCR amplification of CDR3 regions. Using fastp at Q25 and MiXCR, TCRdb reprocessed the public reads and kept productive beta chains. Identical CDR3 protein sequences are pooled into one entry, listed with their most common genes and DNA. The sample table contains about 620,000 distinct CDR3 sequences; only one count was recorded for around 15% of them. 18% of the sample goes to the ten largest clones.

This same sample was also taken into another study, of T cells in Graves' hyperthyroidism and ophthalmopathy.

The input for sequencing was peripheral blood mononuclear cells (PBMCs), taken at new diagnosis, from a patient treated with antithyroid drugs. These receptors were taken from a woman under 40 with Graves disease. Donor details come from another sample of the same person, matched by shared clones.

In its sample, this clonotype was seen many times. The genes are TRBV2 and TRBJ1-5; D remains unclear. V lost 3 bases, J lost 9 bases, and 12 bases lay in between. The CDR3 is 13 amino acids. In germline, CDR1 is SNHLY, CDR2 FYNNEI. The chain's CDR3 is CASSDSGFGPQHF. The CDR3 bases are TGTGCCAGCAGTGACAGTGGGTTCGGGCCCCAGCATTTT.

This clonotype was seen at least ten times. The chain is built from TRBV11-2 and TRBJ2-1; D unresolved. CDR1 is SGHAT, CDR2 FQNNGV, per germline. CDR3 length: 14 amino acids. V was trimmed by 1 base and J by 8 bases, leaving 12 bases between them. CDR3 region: CASSLGVLADEQFF. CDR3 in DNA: TGTGCCAGCAGCTTAGGGGTTTTGGCCGATGAGCAGTTCTTC.

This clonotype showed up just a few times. As DNA, the CDR3 is TGTGCCAGCAGCTTTGGGTTCGCCGGGGAGCTGTTTTTT. This translates into CASSFGFAGELFF. This chain joins TRBV28 and TRBJ2-2; D not certain. The germline gives CDR1 MDHEN, CDR2 SYDVKM. V was pared by 6 bases and J by 6 bases, with 11 bases between. CDR3 length: 13 residues.

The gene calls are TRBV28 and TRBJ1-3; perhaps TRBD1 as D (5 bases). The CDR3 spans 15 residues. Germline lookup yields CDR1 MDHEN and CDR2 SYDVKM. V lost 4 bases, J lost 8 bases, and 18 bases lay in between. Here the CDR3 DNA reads TGTGCCAGCAGTTCAATCCAGGGTATTTTGGACACCATATATTTT. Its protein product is CASSSIQGILDTIYF.

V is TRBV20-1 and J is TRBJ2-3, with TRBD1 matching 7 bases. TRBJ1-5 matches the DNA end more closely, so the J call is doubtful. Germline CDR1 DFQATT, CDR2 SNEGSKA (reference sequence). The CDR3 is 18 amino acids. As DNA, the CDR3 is TGCAGTGCTAGAGGCCAGGGCGTAGCGAAACTCGGGACAGATACGCAGCATTTT. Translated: CSARGQGVAKLGTDTQHF.